One and the same sample provided the 30 T cell receptor beta chains below, sequenced in a study of T cells after somatic rescue of genetic block. Some clones are missing from TCRdb's copy, which holds only in-frame ones; the method was immunoSEQ multiplex PCR. This sample has tens of thousands of clones, with under 95% found just once. The material sequenced was peripheral blood mononuclear cells (PBMCs). The receptor source for this set is a man aged 30-40 years.

This clone was observed once. The rearrangement links TRBV19 to TRBJ1-5; D unclear. Trimming shortened V by 3 bases and J by 5 bases, and 8 bases separated the two germline ends. The CDR3 contains 13 residues. CDR1 is LNHDA and CDR2 is SQIVND in the germline V gene (reference sequence). CDR3: CASSMLAHQPQHF. The CDR3 nucleotides read TGTGCCAGTAGTATGTTGGCACATCAGCCCCAGCATTTT.

This clone was observed a few times. V is TRBV28 and J is TRBJ2-7; D unresolved. The ends were cut back, 1 base at V and 3 bases at J, with 4 bases in the middle. Germline loops: CDR1 MDHEN, CDR2 SYDVKM. This CDR3 region has 12 residues. In DNA, the CDR3 is TGTGCCAGCAGTTTATCCAACTACGAGCAGTACTTC. It translates to CASSLSNYEQYF.

This chain uses TRBV18 with TRBJ2-1; D perhaps matches TRBD2 (6 bases). CDR1 is KGHSH and CDR2 is LQKENI in the germline V gene. Deletions cut 3 bases from V and 3 bases from J, with 9 bases between. The CDR3 sequence is 14 residues long. Here the CDR3 DNA reads TGTGCCAGCTCACCGGCGGGGAGCTACAATGAGCAGTTCTTC. It codes for CASSPAGSYNEQFF.

This chain links TRBV19 with TRBJ1-2, with D tentatively TRBD1 (5 bases). The CDR3 is 14 residues long. With 5 bases removed from V and 5 bases from J, the gap between germline ends came to 15 bases. Looked up from germline, CDR1 is LNHDA and CDR2 is SQIVND (reference sequence). As DNA, the CDR3 is TGTGCCAGTAGTGCCGGGACTGGGGGGTATGGCTACACCTTC. It yields the protein CASSAGTGGYGYTF.

The gene calls are TRBV28 and TRBJ2-7, with D perhaps matching TRBD1 or TRBD2 (7 bases each). V lost 3 bases to trimming and J lost 5 bases, with 14 bases between them. Germline assignment: CDR1 MDHEN and CDR2 SYDVKM. The CDR3 is 14 amino acids. CDR3 sequence (DNA): TGTGCCAGCAGTTTGTGGGAGGGGGCAAACGAGCAGTACTTC. Amino acid sequence: CASSLWEGANEQYF.

The chain has TRBV4-3 and TRBJ2-7; D unclear. CDR3 length: 13 amino acids. From germline, CDR1 is LGHNA and CDR2 YSLEER. The V gene lost 0 bases and the J gene lost 7 bases, with 10 bases spanning the gap. The CDR3 sequence is CASSQDWATEQYF. For the CDR3, the DNA is TGCGCCAGCAGCCAAGATTGGGCGACGGAGCAGTACTTC.

The gene calls are TRBV27 and TRBJ2-2; D is undetermined. The CDR3 has 14 residues. Germline V gene lookup returns CDR1 MNHEY and CDR2 SMNVEV (reference sequence). V was clipped by 2 bases and J by 5 bases, with 9 bases between them. The CDR3 DNA follows: TGTGCCAGCAGTTTAAGTCCGCGGACCGGGGAGCTGTTTTTT. Protein sequence: CASSLSPRTGELFF.

V usage is TRBV29-1 and J usage is TRBJ2-7, with D uncertain. Between the trimmed V and J ends, which lost 6 bases and 0 bases, there was a span of 9 bases. CDR1 and CDR2 from the germline V gene are SQVTM and ANQGSEA. The CDR3 totals 12 residues. Here the CDR3 DNA reads TGCAGCGTCATCGCGAGCTCCTACGAGCAGTACTTC. This gives the protein CSVIASSYEQYF.

The chain couples TRBV12-5 to TRBJ2-1, with no clear D. Trimming cost V 9 bases and J 3 bases, with 9 bases left between them. Looked up from germline, CDR1 is LGHNT and CDR2 is FRNRAP. This CDR3 has 12 amino acids. In DNA, the CDR3 is TGTGCTAGCGGAGCCCTCTACAATGAGCAGTTCTTC. Translating it yields CASGALYNEQFF.

A remark on this clone: One end of the junction does not line up with germline, which may come from a read error. The sample carries other DNA sequences with the same CDR3. This chain links TRBV7-7 with TRBJ1-1; D gene ambiguous. CDR1 and CDR2 (germline): SSHAT, FNYEAQ (reference sequence). The CDR3 extends over 13 amino acids. The DNA of the CDR3 is TGTGCTAGCAGCTTAGCCAGGAACACTGAAGCTTTCTTT. This gives the protein CASSLARNTEAFF.

This chain links TRBV9 with TRBJ2-3, with D possibly called TRBD1 or TRBD2 (5 bases each). Germline lookup yields CDR1 SGDLS and CDR2 YYNGEE. The CDR3 totals 13 residues. Trimming shortened V by 0 bases and J by 11 bases, and 13 bases separated the two germline ends. The CDR3 region has the DNA TGTGCCAGCAGCGTAGATGAGGGGACGAAGCAGTATTTT. This encodes CASSVDEGTKQYF.

This CDR3 reads CASSPRDRRTDTQYF. The DNA of the CDR3 is TGTGCCAGCAGCCCCCGGGACAGACGCACAGATACGCAGTATTTT. The chain couples TRBV7-6 to TRBJ2-3; 7 bases are a match to TRBD1. The CDR3 extends over 15 amino acids. Germline loops: CDR1 SGHVS, CDR2 FNYEAQ. V lost 5 bases and J lost 1; bases outside the gene matches: 6.

The V call is TRBV2, the J call TRBJ2-5; no clear D. The germline CDR1 and CDR2 sequences are SNHLY and FYNNEI. The germline V and J ends were trimmed by 7 bases and 4 bases, with 16 bases remaining between them. CDR3 length equals 14 residues. CDR3 coding DNA: TGTGCCAGCACTAAGAGTAAAGCTGGAGAGACCCAGTACTTC. The encoded protein is CASTKSKAGETQYF.

The chain combines TRBV19 with TRBJ2-4; D is possibly TRBD2 (6 bases). Germline V gene lookup returns CDR1 LNHDA and CDR2 SQIVND (reference sequence). The CDR3 has 14 residues. Trimming removed 3 bases at V and 3 bases at J, with 9 bases between. The CDR3 DNA is TGTGCCAGTAGTATCCGGGGAGGCAAAAACATTCAGTACTTC. Protein sequence: CASSIRGGKNIQYF.

J is TRBJ2-1 and V is TRBV19; 13 nucleotides line up with TRBD2. Germline trimming cut 5 bases from V and 8 bases from J; bases unmatched to any gene: 9. CDR1 and CDR2 (germline): LNHDA, SQIVND (reference sequence). This CDR3 spans 16 amino acids. The CDR3 DNA reads as TGTGCCAGTAGTCTGCACACTAGCGGGAGGGTAGATGAGCAGTTCTTC. Amino acids: CASSLHTSGRVDEQFF. The entire variable domain, with the rest obtained from reference TRBV19 and TRBJ2-1, is as follows: DGGITQSPKYLFRKEGQNVTLSCEQNLNHDAMYWYRQDPGQGLRLIYYSQIVNDFQKGDIAEGYSVSREKKESFPLTVTSAQKNPTAFYLCASSLHTSGRVDEQFFGPGTRLTVL.

The J gene is TRBJ2-7, the V gene TRBV7-2; TRBD1 or TRBD2 may be the D gene (5 bases each). The CDR3 covers 16 residues. V lost 5 bases to trimming and J lost 0 bases, with 17 bases between them. CDR1 SGHTA and CDR2 FQGNSA come from the germline V gene. DNA of the CDR3: TGTGCCAGCAGCCCAACTCCGGGACGGGCCTCCTACGAGCAGTACTTC. Residues: CASSPTPGRASYEQYF. Supplemented by reference TRBV7-2 and TRBJ2-7, the full variable domain reads GAGVSQSPSNKVTEKGKDVELRCDPISGHTALYWYRQSLGQGLEFLIYFQGNSAPDKSGLPSDRFSAERTGGSVSTLTIQRTQQEDSAVYLCASSPTPGRASYEQYFGPGTRLTVT.

This sequence joins TRBV5-1 and TRBJ2-3, with 12 bases that match TRBD2. CDR3 length: 16 residues. V trimming: 5 bases; J trimming: 1 base; junction bases outside the gene matches: 5. In germline, CDR1 is SGHRS, CDR2 YFSETQ. The CDR3 DNA is TGCGCCAGCAGGGGACTAGCGGGCGGTGGCACAGATACGCAGTATTTT. Protein: CASRGLAGGGTDTQYF.

This clone appeared a few times. This chain joins TRBV7-9 and TRBJ2-2, with D possibly being TRBD2 (5 bases). Germline V gene sequence: CDR1 SEHNR, CDR2 FQNEAQ (reference sequence). The CDR3 is 14 residues long. V lost 2 bases, J lost 6 bases, and 10 bases lay in between. This chain's CDR3 is CASSLFTSPGELFF. The CDR3 DNA reads TGTGCCAGCAGCTTATTTACTAGTCCCGGGGAGCTGTTTTTT.

This chain links TRBV29-1 with TRBJ1-2; no clear D. This CDR3 comprises 12 residues. Germline CDR1 and CDR2: SQVTM and ANQGSEA. The V end was cut by 6 bases, the J end by 8 bases, with 16 bases between. This CDR3 reads CSVPGDTGGYTF. The CDR3 nucleotides read TGCAGCGTACCGGGCGACACTGGCGGCTACACCTTC.

The CDR3 region has the DNA TGTGCCAGCAGCTTAGTGAGCCGGGACAGGGCAACTAATGAAAAACTGTTTTTT. Amino acids: CASSLVSRDRATNEKLFF. V is TRBV7-9 and J is TRBJ1-4; 9 nucleotides align to TRBD1. The CDR3 sequence is 18 residues long. CDR1 SEHNR and CDR2 FQNEAQ come from the germline V gene (reference sequence). After removal of 1 base from V and 0 bases from J, the junction contained 6 bases not matched to a gene.

This rearrangement joins TRBV5-1 to TRBJ2-1; 12 nucleotides match TRBD2. The trim removed 1 base at V and 4 bases at J, leaving 6 bases unmatched. Germline V gene lookup returns CDR1 SGHRS and CDR2 YFSETQ. The CDR3 is 17 amino acids. The CDR3, as DNA: TGCGCCAGCAGCTTGTTGGCTAGCGGGGGGGCTTACAATGAGCAGTTCTTC. Its protein is CASSLLASGGAYNEQFF.

This clone was detected a few times. This sequence joins TRBV11-2 and TRBJ1-1; 10 nucleotides agree with TRBD1. The trim removed 1 base at V and 5 bases at J, leaving 13 bases unmatched. The germline gives CDR1 SGHAT, CDR2 FQNNGV. The CDR3 consists of 18 residues. CDR3 DNA: TGTGCCAGCAGCTTAGTCCTTGGGACAGGGGACCCGAGGACTGAAGCTTTCTTT. Translation: CASSLVLGTGDPRTEAFF.

The chain employs TRBV2 and TRBJ2-3; TRBD2 matches 10 bases. The J segment lost 4 bases and the V segment lost 7 bases, leaving 17 bases of the junction unmatched. This CDR3 region has 18 residues. The germline V gene has CDR1 SNHLY and CDR2 FYNNEI. This CDR3 is CASKGAGGLGGAADTQYF. CDR3 DNA: TGTGCCAGCAAGGGAGCGGGAGGGCTCGGTGGCGCAGCAGATACGCAGTATTTT.

The CDR3 reads CASSLGAGWREQYF. In DNA, the CDR3 is TGTGCCAGCAGTTTAGGGGCAGGGTGGAGAGAGCAGTACTTC. V is TRBV27 and J is TRBJ2-7, with D possibly being TRBD1 (5 bases). The ends were cut back, 2 bases at V and 7 bases at J, with 15 bases in the middle. The CDR3 is 14 residues long. Looked up from germline, CDR1 is MNHEY and CDR2 is SMNVEV (reference sequence).

This clone was recorded only once. J is TRBJ2-1 and V is TRBV18; 9 nucleotides align to TRBD2. The CDR3 is 16 amino acids. Germline V gene sequence: CDR1 KGHSH, CDR2 LQKENI. V shed 3 bases and J 7 bases; nucleotides not matched to a gene: 10. CDR3 sequence: CASSPVSASGKNEQFF. The CDR3 nucleotides read TGTGCCAGCTCACCGGTCAGCGCTAGCGGGAAGAATGAGCAGTTCTTC.

The V and J genes are TRBV25-1 and TRBJ2-2; D remains unclear. From germline, CDR1 is MGHDK and CDR2 SYGVNS. This CDR3 has 16 residues. V was shortened by 4 bases and J by 0 bases, with 12 bases between the two germline ends. The CDR3 nucleotides read TGTGCCAGCAGTGCGGGCAGGCTCGCGAACACCGGGGAGCTGTTTTTT. Protein product: CASSAGRLANTGELFF.

This sequence joins TRBV28 and TRBJ2-2, with D uncertain. V dropped 3 bases and J dropped 2 bases, with 4 bases sitting between them. Germline CDR1 MDHEN, CDR2 SYDVKM. This CDR3 is built from 13 residues. CDR3 sequence: CASSLANTGELFF. DNA for the CDR3: TGTGCCAGCAGTTTGGCAAACACCGGGGAGCTGTTTTTT.

This sequence joins TRBV4-1 and TRBJ2-3; D remains unclear. The CDR3 length is 15 residues. The V end was cut by 5 bases, the J end by 1 base, with 13 bases between. Looked up from germline, CDR1 is MGHRA and CDR2 is YSYEKL. Here the CDR3 reads CASSSRALGTDTQYF. In nucleotides, the CDR3 is TGCGCCAGCAGCTCCCGGGCCCTCGGCACAGATACGCAGTATTTT.

The genes are TRBV2 and TRBJ2-3; tentatively, D is TRBD1 (5 bases). This CDR3 contains 12 residues. CDR1 is SNHLY, CDR2 FYNNEI, per germline. V shed 6 bases and J shed 6 bases, with 10 bases lying between them. The CDR3 DNA reads as TGTGCCAGCAGGGCAGGGCCCGATACGCAGTATTTT. As protein: CASRAGPDTQYF.

This clone has a single count. As DNA, the CDR3 is TGTGCCAGCAGCTTAAGATTTAGGCAGTCTAATGAAAAACTGTTTTTT. As protein: CASSLRFRQSNEKLFF. This chain links TRBV7-8 with TRBJ1-4; D unresolved. From germline, CDR1 is SGHVS and CDR2 FQNEAQ. Trimming shortened V by 2 bases and J by 3 bases, and 13 bases separated the two germline ends. The CDR3 extends over 16 amino acids.